The 11 T cell receptor beta chains listed next were all sequenced from one sample in a study of cytomegalovirus exposure and HLA in healthy donors. 13 Jbeta primers and 60 Vbeta primers were used for the PCR. The assay was immunoSEQ multiplex PCR, and TCRdb's table has in-frame clones only and misses some. The repertoire has about 96,000 clones, about 70% of them found once; the top ten carry roughly 13%. The sequenced material came from PBMCs. These TCRs come from a woman aged 70-85 years in good health and CMV-seropositive.

This clone was seen more than once but under ten times. The rearrangement uses TRBV10-3 and TRBJ2-7; D remains ambiguous. The germline V gene has CDR1 ENHRY and CDR2 SYGVKD. V lost 3 bases and J 3 bases, leaving 6 bases between the germline ends. The CDR3 is 12 amino acids. Here the CDR3 reads CAISELSYEQYF. CDR3 DNA: TGTGCCATCAGTGAACTAAGCTACGAGCAGTACTTC.

Only one count was recorded for this clone. V and J are TRBV5-4 and TRBJ2-7; 7 bases are a match to TRBD1. The CDR3 extends over 15 amino acids. With V trimmed by 3 bases and J by 4 bases, 10 bases remained unmatched. Germline V gene lookup returns CDR1 SGHNT and CDR2 YYREEE (reference sequence). CDR3 coding DNA: TGTGCCAGCAGCTCTCAGACAGGGTTCCTTTACGAGCAGTACTTC. This codes for CASSSQTGFLYEQYF.

This clone occurred a few times. This chain links TRBV2 with TRBJ1-2, with 7 bases identical to TRBD1. The CDR3 is made up of 15 amino acids. The ends lost 6 bases at V and 6 bases at J; junction bases unmatched: 13. From germline, CDR1 is SNHLY and CDR2 FYNNEI. For the CDR3, the DNA is TGTGCCAGCAGAACGATGTTGCCAGGGGGTGATGGCTACACCTTC. Its translation is CASRTMLPGGDGYTF.

This chain links TRBV19 with TRBJ2-5; unclear D gene. V lost 5 bases, J lost 0 bases, and 7 bases lay in between. The CDR3 totals 13 residues. CDR1 LNHDA and CDR2 SQIVND come from the germline V gene (reference sequence). The CDR3, as DNA: TGTGCCAGTAGTTTGAGTAACCAAGAGACCCAGTACTTC. Its protein product is CASSLSNQETQYF.

This clone has only one observation. This chain links TRBV28 with TRBJ2-7; unclear D gene. The length of the CDR3 is 12 residues. The V and J ends lost 5 bases and 2 bases respectively, with 7 bases between them. Germline assignment: CDR1 MDHEN and CDR2 SYDVKM. CDR3 bases: TGTGCCAGCAGTACTGACACCTACGAGCAGTACTTC. It codes for CASSTDTYEQYF.

V is TRBV5-1 and J is TRBJ1-4; TRBD1 aligns across 9 bases. CDR3 size: 14 residues. The germline CDR1 and CDR2 sequences are SGHRS and YFSETQ. Trimming removed 0 bases from V and 7 bases from J; junction bases left unmatched: 1. CDR3 sequence: CASSLDRGPEKLFF. CDR3 DNA sequence: TGCGCCAGCAGCTTGGACAGGGGGCCTGAAAAACTGTTTTTT.

This chain connects TRBV28 to TRBJ1-1, with 7 bases aligning to TRBD1. Looked up from germline, CDR1 is MDHEN and CDR2 is SYDVKM. The CDR3 has 13 amino acids. Trimming cost V 6 bases and J 1 base; bases outside gene matches: 2. The chain's CDR3 is CASRGTANTEAFF. The CDR3 DNA sequence: TGTGCCAGCAGGGGGACAGCGAACACTGAAGCTTTCTTT.

The chain couples TRBV27 to TRBJ1-3; no firm D call. Trimming took off 6 bases at V and 0 bases at J, with 9 bases between the two ends. Germline V gene lookup returns CDR1 MNHEY and CDR2 SMNVEV (reference sequence). The CDR3 sequence is 14 residues long. CDR3 in amino acids: CASRAAGSGNTIYF. The CDR3 DNA reads as TGTGCCAGCAGGGCGGCGGGCTCTGGAAACACCATATATTTT.

This rearrangement joins TRBV18 to TRBJ1-3, with D uncertain. Germline V gene sequence: CDR1 KGHSH, CDR2 LQKENI. V was shortened by 6 bases and J by 0 bases, with 6 bases between the two germline ends. This CDR3 has 13 amino acids. The CDR3 region is CASSLSSGNTIYF. In nucleotides, the CDR3 is TGTGCCAGCTCTCTGAGCTCTGGAAACACCATATATTTT.

This chain joins TRBV7-3 and TRBJ1-1, with 7 bases aligning to TRBD1. Germline-derived CDR1 and CDR2 are SGHTA and FQGTGA. Losses at the gene ends were 5 bases for V and 4 bases for J; bases not matched to a gene: 7. The CDR3 totals 14 residues. In DNA, the CDR3 is TGTGCCAGCAGCCTCTCAGGACAGGCCACTGAAGCTTTCTTT. This codes for CASSLSGQATEAFF.

The V gene is TRBV28, the J gene TRBJ2-7, with TRBD2 identical over 7 bases. Germline lookup yields CDR1 MDHEN and CDR2 SYDVKM. Losses at the gene ends were 5 bases for V and 6 bases for J; bases not matched to a gene: 4. CDR3 length: 12 residues. The CDR3 DNA reads TGTGCCAGCAGTAGCTCTAGCGGCGAGCAGTACTTC. Translated: CASSSSSGEQYF.